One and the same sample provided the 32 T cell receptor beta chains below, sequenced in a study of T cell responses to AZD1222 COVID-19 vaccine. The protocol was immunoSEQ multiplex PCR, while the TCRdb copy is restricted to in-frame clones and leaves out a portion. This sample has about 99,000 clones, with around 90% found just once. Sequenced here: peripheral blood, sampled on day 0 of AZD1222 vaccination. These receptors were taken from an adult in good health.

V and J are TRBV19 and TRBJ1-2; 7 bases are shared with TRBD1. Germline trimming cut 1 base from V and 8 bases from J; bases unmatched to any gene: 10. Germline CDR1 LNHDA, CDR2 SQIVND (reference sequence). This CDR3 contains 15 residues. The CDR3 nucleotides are TGTGCCAGTAGTATAGGGGCAGGGGGAGGTGACGGCTACACCTTC. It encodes CASSIGAGGGDGYTF.

In DNA form, the CDR3 reads TGTGCCAGCTCACCGGGAGGGACAGGGGGCTCCTACGAGCAGTACTTC. Translating it yields CASSPGGTGGSYEQYF. This chain connects TRBV18 to TRBJ2-7; 11 positions match TRBD1. Trimming took 3 bases from V and 0 from J; bases not matched to a gene: 4. Per the germline V gene, CDR1 is KGHSH and CDR2 is LQKENI. This CDR3 region has 16 residues.

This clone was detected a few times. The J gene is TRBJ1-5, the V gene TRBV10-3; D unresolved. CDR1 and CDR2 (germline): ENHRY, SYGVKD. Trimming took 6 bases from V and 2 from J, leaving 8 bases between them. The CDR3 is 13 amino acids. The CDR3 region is CAISPMGNQPQHF. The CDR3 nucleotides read TGTGCCATCAGCCCAATGGGCAATCAGCCCCAGCATTTT.

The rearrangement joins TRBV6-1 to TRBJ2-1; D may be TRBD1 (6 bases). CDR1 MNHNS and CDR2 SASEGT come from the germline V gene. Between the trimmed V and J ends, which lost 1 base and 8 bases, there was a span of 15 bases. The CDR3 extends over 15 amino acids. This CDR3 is CASSEGVRGEDEQFF. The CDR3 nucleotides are TGTGCCAGCAGTGAAGGGGTCAGGGGCGAGGATGAGCAGTTCTTC.

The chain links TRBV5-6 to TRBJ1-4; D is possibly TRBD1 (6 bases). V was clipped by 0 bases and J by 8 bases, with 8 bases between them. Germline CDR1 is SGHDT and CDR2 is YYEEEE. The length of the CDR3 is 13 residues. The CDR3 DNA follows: TGTGCCAGCAGCTTGGTAGGGGGAGAAAAACTGTTTTTT. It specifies CASSLVGGEKLFF.

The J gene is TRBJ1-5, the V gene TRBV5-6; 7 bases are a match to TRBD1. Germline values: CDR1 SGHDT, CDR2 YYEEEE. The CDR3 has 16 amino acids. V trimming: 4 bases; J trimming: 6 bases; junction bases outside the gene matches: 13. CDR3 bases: TGTGCCAGCAGCCGGCGACAGGGCCATAAAGGTCAGCCCCAGCATTTT. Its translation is CASSRRQGHKGQPQHF.

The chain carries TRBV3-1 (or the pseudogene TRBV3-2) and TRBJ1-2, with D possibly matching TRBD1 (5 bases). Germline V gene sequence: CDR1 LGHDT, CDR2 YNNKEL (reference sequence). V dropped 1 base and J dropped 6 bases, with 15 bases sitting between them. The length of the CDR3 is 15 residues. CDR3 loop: CASSQVAGLNDGYTF. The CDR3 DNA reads TGTGCCAGCAGCCAAGTTGCAGGGTTAAATGATGGCTACACCTTC.

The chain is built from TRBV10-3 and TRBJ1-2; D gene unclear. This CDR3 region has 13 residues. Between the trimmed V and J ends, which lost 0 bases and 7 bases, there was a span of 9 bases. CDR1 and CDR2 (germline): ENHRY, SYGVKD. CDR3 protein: CAISESTQRGYTF. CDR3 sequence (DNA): TGTGCCATCAGTGAGTCAACACAGCGTGGCTACACCTTC.

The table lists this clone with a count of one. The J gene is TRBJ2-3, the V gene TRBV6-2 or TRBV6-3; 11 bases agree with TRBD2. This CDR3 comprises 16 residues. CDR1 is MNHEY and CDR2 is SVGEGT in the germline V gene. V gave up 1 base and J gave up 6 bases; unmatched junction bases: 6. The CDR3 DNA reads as TGTGCCAGCAGTTACTACCAAACTAGCGGGGGCGATACGCAGTATTTT. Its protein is CASSYYQTSGGDTQYF.

CDR3 in amino acids: CASSLMGQGTYEQYF. The CDR3 nucleotides are TGTGCCAGCAGCTTAATGGGACAGGGAACCTACGAGCAGTACTTC. The chain couples TRBV7-3 to TRBJ2-7; 9 nucleotides align to TRBD1. The length of the CDR3 is 15 residues. The V gene end was trimmed by 1 base and the J gene end by 2 bases; junction bases not matched to a gene: 3. Germline values: CDR1 SGHTA, CDR2 FQGTGA.

Here the CDR3 reads CASRKGQVLEKLFF. The CDR3 DNA reads as TGTGCCAGCAGGAAGGGACAGGTGCTTGAAAAACTGTTTTTT. The J gene is TRBJ1-4, the V gene TRBV6-6, with 8 positions matching TRBD1. The germline V gene has CDR1 MNHNY and CDR2 SVGAGI (reference sequence). The CDR3 loop spans 14 amino acids. The V and J ends lost 6 bases and 7 bases, in that order; junction bases with no gene match: 7.

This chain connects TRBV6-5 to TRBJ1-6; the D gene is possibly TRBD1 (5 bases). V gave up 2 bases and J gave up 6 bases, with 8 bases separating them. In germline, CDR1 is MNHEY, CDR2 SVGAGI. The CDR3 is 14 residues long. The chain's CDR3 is CASSYGGRNSPLHF. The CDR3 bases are TGTGCCAGCAGTTACGGGGGTCGTAATTCACCCCTCCACTTT.

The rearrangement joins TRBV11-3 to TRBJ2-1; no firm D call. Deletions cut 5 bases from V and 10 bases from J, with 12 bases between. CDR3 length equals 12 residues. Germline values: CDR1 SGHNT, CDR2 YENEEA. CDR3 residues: CASSPTAQEQFF. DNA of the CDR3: TGTGCCAGCAGCCCGACTGCTCAGGAGCAGTTCTTC.

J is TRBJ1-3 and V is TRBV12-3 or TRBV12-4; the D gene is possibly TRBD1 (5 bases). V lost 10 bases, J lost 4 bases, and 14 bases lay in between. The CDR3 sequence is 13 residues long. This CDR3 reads CATTSGGGNTIYF. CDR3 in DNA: TGTGCCACCACATCCGGGGGGGGAAACACCATATATTTT.

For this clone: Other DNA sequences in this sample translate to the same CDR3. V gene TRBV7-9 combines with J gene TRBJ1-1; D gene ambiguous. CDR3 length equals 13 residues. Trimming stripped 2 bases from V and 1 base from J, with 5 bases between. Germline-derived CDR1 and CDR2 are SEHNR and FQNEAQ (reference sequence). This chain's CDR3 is CASSLLQNTEAFF. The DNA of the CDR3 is TGTGCCAGCAGCTTATTACAGAACACTGAAGCTTTCTTT. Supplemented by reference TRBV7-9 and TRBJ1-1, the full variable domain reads DTGVSQNPRHKITKRGQNVTFRCDPISEHNRLYWYRQTLGQGPEFLTYFQNEAQLEKSRLLSDRFSAERPKGSFSTLEIQRTEQGDSAMYLCASSLLQNTEAFFGQGTRLTVV.

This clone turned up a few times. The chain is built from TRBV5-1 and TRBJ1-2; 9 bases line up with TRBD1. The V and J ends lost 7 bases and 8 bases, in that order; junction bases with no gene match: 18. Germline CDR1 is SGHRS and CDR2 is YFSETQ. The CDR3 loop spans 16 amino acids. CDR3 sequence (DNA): TGCGCCAGCCAAATAACAGGGGGCGCAACGGTGGAAGGCTACACCTTC. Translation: CASQITGGATVEGYTF.

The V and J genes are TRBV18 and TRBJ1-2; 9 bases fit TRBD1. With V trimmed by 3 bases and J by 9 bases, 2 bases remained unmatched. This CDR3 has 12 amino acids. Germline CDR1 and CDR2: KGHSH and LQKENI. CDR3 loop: CASSPGQGSYTF. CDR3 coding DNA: TGTGCCAGCTCACCCGGACAGGGGAGCTACACCTTC.

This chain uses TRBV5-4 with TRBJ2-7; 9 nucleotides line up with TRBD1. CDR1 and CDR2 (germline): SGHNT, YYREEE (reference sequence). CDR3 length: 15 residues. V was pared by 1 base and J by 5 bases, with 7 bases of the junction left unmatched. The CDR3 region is CASSLPGTGSHEQYF. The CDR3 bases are TGTGCCAGCAGCTTGCCCGGGACAGGGTCCCACGAGCAGTACTTC.

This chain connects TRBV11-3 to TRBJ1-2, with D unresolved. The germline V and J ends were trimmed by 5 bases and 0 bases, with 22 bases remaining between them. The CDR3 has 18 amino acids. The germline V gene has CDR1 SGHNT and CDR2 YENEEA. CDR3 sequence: CASSLLDRPKRANYGYTF. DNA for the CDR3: TGTGCCAGCAGCCTACTAGATAGGCCCAAACGAGCTAACTATGGCTACACCTTC.

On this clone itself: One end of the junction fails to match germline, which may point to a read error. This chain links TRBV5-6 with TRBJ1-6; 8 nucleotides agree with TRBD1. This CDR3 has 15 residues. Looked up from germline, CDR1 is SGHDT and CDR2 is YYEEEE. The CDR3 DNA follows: TGTGTCAGCAGCGGAGGACAGGGCAATAATTCACCCCTCCACTTT. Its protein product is CVSSGGQGNNSPLHF.

The CDR3 region is CASSLGLRDSPLHF. In DNA, the CDR3 is TGTGCCAGCAGCTTAGGTCTGAGGGATTCACCCCTCCACTTT. The chain combines TRBV7-2 with TRBJ1-6, with D unclear. V lost 1 base, J lost 8 bases, and 9 bases lay in between. CDR3 length: 14 residues. CDR1 is SGHTA and CDR2 is FQGNSA in the germline V gene.

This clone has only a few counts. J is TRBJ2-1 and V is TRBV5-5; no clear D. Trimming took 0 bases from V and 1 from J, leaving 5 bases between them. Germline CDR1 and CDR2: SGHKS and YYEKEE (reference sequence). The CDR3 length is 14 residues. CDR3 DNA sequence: TGTGCCAGCAGCTTGGTGGGGTCCTACAATGAGCAGTTCTTC. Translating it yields CASSLVGSYNEQFF.

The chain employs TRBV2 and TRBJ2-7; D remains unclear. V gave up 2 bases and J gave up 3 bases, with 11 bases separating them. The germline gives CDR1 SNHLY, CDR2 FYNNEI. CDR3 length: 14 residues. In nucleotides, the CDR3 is TGTGCCAGCAGTGAACCCGAACAACGCTACGAGCAGTACTTC. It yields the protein CASSEPEQRYEQYF.

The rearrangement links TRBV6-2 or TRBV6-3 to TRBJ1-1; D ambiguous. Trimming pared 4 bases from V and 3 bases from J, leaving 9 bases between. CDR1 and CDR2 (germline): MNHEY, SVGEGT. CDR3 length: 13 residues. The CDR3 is CASSLDGYTEAFF. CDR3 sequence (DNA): TGTGCCAGCAGTTTAGACGGTTACACTGAAGCTTTCTTT.

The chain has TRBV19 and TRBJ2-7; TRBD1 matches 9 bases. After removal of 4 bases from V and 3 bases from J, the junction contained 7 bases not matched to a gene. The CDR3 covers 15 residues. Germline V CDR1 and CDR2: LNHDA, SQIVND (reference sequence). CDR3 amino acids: CASSKPGTGNYEQYF. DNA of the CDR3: TGTGCCAGTAGTAAGCCGGGGACAGGGAACTACGAGCAGTACTTC.

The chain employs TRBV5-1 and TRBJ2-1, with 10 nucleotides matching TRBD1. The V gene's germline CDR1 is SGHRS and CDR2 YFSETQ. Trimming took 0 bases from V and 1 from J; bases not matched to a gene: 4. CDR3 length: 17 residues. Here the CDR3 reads CASSLGRDRGSYNEQFF. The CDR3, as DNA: TGCGCCAGCAGCTTGGGACGGGACAGGGGTTCCTACAATGAGCAGTTCTTC.

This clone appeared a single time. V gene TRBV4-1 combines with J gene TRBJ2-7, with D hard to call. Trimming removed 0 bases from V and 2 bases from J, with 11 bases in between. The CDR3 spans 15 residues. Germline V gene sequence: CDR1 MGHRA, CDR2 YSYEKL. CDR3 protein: CASSQDAVGAYEQYF. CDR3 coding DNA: TGCGCCAGCAGCCAAGACGCCGTTGGGGCCTACGAGCAGTACTTC.

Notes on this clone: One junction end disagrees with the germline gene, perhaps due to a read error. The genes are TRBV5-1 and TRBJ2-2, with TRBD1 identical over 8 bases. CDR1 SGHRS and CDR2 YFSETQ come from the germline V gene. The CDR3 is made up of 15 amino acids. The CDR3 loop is CASTELTGAGGELFF. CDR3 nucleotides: TGTGCCAGCACCGAATTGACAGGGGCGGGCGGGGAGCTGTTTTTT.

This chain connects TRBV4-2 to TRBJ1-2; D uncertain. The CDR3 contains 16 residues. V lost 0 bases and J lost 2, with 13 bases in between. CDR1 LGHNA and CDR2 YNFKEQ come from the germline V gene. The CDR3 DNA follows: TGTGCCAGCAGCCAAGATTCGGGAGACGGAAACTATGGCTACACCTTC. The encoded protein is CASSQDSGDGNYGYTF.

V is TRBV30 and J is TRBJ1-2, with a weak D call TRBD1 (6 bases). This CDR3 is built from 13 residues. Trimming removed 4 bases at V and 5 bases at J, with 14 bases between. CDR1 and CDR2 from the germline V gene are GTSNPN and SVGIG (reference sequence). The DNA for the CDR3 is TGTGCCTGGACCCCCGGACAGAGGTATGGCTACACCTTC. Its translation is CAWTPGQRYGYTF.

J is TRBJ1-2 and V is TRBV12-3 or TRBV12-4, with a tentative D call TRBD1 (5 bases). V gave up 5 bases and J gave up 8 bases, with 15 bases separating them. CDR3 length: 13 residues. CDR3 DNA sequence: TGTGCCAGCAGTGTGGACACCGGGAGAGGCTACACCTTC. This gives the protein CASSVDTGRGYTF.

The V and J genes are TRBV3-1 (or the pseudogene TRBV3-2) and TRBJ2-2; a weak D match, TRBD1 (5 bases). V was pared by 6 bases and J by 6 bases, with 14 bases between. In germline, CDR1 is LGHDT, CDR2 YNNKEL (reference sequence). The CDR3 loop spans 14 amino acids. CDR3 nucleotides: TGTGCCAGCAGGCCCACAGGCCCGGCCGGGGAGCTGTTTTTT. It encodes CASRPTGPAGELFF.